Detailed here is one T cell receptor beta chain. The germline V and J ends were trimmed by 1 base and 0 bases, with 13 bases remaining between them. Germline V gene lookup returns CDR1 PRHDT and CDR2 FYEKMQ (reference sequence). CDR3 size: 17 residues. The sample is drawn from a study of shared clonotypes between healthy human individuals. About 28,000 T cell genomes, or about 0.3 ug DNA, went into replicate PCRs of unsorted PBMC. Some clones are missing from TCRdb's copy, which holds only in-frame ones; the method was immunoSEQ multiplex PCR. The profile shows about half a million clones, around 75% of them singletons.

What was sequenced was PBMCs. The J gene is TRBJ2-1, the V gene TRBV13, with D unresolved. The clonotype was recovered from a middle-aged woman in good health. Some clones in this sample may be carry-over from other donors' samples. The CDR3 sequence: CASSLVGSMSSYNEQFF. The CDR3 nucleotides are TGTGCCAGCAGCTTAGTAGGTAGCATGAGCTCCTACAATGAGCAGTTCTTC.